The 23 T cell receptor beta chains reported below all come from one sample, sequenced in a study of blood T cell repertoires in COVID-19. This table comes from immunoSEQ multiplex PCR, and its TCRdb copy is limited to in-frame clones, with some not included. Of about 33,000 clones listed, about 85% are singletons. The material sequenced was peripheral blood. These receptors all stem from a human donor in a cohort sampled during active COVID-19.

J is TRBJ2-2 and V is TRBV5-1; TRBD1 is a possible D gene (6 bases). CDR1 is SGHRS and CDR2 is YFSETQ in the germline V gene. V was trimmed by 1 base and J by 3 bases, leaving 10 bases between them. The CDR3 is made up of 15 amino acids. This chain's CDR3 is CASSLSRGYTGELFF. The CDR3 region has the DNA TGCGCCAGCAGCTTGTCGAGGGGGTACACCGGGGAGCTGTTTTTT.

The chain recombines TRBV11-1 with TRBJ2-2; D is ambiguous. The CDR3 runs to 14 residues. Germline V lookup: CDR1 SGHAT, CDR2 FQDESV (reference sequence). The V end was cut by 3 bases, the J end by 4 bases, with 9 bases between. CDR3 DNA: TGTGCCAGCAGCTTTACCCTGAGCACCGGGGAGCTGTTTTTT. Amino acids: CASSFTLSTGELFF.

The rearrangement uses TRBV7-3 and TRBJ2-7; TRBD2 agrees at 7 bases. CDR3 length: 14 residues. V was pared by 5 bases and J by 0 bases, with 4 bases of the junction left unmatched. In germline, CDR1 is SGHTA, CDR2 FQGTGA. DNA for the CDR3: TGTGCCAGCAGCCCCAGCGGGGACTCCTACGAGCAGTACTTC. Translated: CASSPSGDSYEQYF.

The CDR3 DNA sequence: TGTGCCAGCAGCTTGAGACAGGGGGGTTCACCCCTCCACTTT. Residues: CASSLRQGGSPLHF. The chain combines TRBV7-9 with TRBJ1-6; 9 bases agree with TRBD1. Germline V gene lookup returns CDR1 SEHNR and CDR2 FQNEAQ (reference sequence). The CDR3 consists of 14 residues. After removal of 3 bases from V and 9 bases from J, the junction contained 3 bases not matched to a gene.

V is TRBV19 and J is TRBJ2-3; D remains unclear. Germline assignment: CDR1 LNHDA and CDR2 SQIVND (reference sequence). The CDR3 contains 13 residues. V was clipped by 4 bases and J by 6 bases, with 11 bases between them. The CDR3 protein is CASSTGFGDTQYF. In nucleotides, the CDR3 is TGTGCCAGTAGTACTGGCTTCGGGGATACGCAGTATTTT.

This rearrangement joins TRBV7-9 to TRBJ1-1; 8 nucleotides match TRBD1. V trimming: 4 bases; J trimming: 1 base; junction bases outside the gene matches: 2. The CDR3 spans 14 residues. CDR1 and CDR2 (germline): SEHNR, FQNEAQ (reference sequence). CDR3 amino acids: CASSWGQANTEAFF. The CDR3 DNA reads TGTGCCAGCAGCTGGGGACAGGCGAACACTGAAGCTTTCTTT.

The chain is built from TRBV12-5 and TRBJ2-7; 7 bases fit TRBD2. The J segment lost 7 bases and the V segment lost 5 bases, leaving 11 bases of the junction unmatched. The CDR3 runs 14 residues. The V gene's germline CDR1 is LGHNT and CDR2 FRNRAP. CDR3 nucleotides: TGTGCTAGTGGTCCCGGGGAGGGAGAGGGGGAGCAGTACTTC. It codes for CASGPGEGEGEQYF.

The table lists this clone with a few counts. This chain connects TRBV5-1 to TRBJ1-4, with 7 bases matching TRBD1. CDR3 length equals 15 residues. Per germline, CDR1 SGHRS and CDR2 YFSETQ. The V gene end was trimmed by 4 bases and the J gene end by 7 bases; junction bases not matched to a gene: 10. The CDR3 DNA sequence: TGCGCCAGCAGCCCGGATAGACAGGGTGTTGAAAAACTGTTTTTT. This sequence encodes CASSPDRQGVEKLFF.

V gene TRBV7-9 combines with J gene TRBJ1-5; no definite D call. Looked up from germline, CDR1 is SEHNR and CDR2 is FQNEAQ (reference sequence). CDR3 length: 13 residues. With 2 bases removed from V and 5 bases from J, the gap between germline ends came to 7 bases. The CDR3 here is CASSLYPDQPQHF. In nucleotides, the CDR3 is TGTGCCAGCAGCTTATATCCGGATCAGCCCCAGCATTTT.

The J gene is TRBJ1-5, the V gene TRBV18; 7 bases map to TRBD1. The germline V gene has CDR1 KGHSH and CDR2 LQKENI. The junction had 3 bases not matched to a gene; V was cut back by 4 bases and J by 3 bases. The CDR3 contains 14 residues. The CDR3 is CASSLGQVNQPQHF. The CDR3 DNA reads TGTGCCAGCTCACTAGGACAGGTCAATCAGCCCCAGCATTTT.

J is TRBJ1-1 and V is TRBV5-1; 11 bases match TRBD1. Trimming removed 2 bases from V and 1 base from J; junction bases left unmatched: 10. This CDR3 contains 18 residues. In germline, CDR1 is SGHRS, CDR2 YFSETQ. For the CDR3, the DNA is TGCGCCAGCAGCTTTGGCCGGACAGGGGGCAACCGGAACACTGAAGCTTTCTTT. Its protein product is CASSFGRTGGNRNTEAFF.

J is TRBJ2-7 and V is TRBV7-8; 9 positions agree with TRBD1. The CDR3 is made up of 14 amino acids. J lost 2 bases, V lost 3 bases, and 2 bases had no gene match. Germline CDR1 is SGHVS and CDR2 is FQNEAQ. CDR3 amino acids: CASSLDRGPYEQYF. The CDR3 DNA follows: TGTGCCAGCAGCTTGGACAGGGGACCCTACGAGCAGTACTTC.

For the CDR3, the DNA is TGTGCCAGCAGCCCAGCGGGACAGGGGATGGATACGCAGTATTTT. This encodes CASSPAGQGMDTQYF. The chain recombines TRBV7-3 with TRBJ2-3; 10 bases map to TRBD1. In germline, CDR1 is SGHTA, CDR2 FQGTGA. CDR3 size: 15 residues. J lost 6 bases, V lost 5 bases, and 8 bases had no gene match.

This clone has just a few counts. The V gene is TRBV20-1, the J gene TRBJ2-3; D is undetermined. The CDR3 is 12 amino acids. Germline V gene lookup returns CDR1 DFQATT and CDR2 SNEGSKA (reference sequence). The V end lost 3 bases, the J end lost 2 bases, and 6 bases lay between the germline ends. CDR3 bases: TGCAGTGCTAGTACTACCACAGATACGCAGTATTTT. Translated, it gives CSASTTTDTQYF.

The chain carries TRBV29-1 and TRBJ2-7; TRBD2 is a possible D gene (5 bases). This CDR3 is built from 13 residues. Trimming shortened V by 1 base and J by 4 bases, and 11 bases separated the two germline ends. The germline V gene encodes CDR1 SQVTM and CDR2 ANQGSEA. The CDR3 sequence is CSVEGPTGYEQYF. The CDR3 DNA is TGCAGCGTTGAAGGGCCGACGGGGTACGAGCAGTACTTC.

The CDR3 region is CSVEGSLTYEQYF. The CDR3 region has the DNA TGCAGCGTTGAAGGGAGCCTGACCTACGAGCAGTACTTC. The chain employs TRBV29-1 and TRBJ2-7; D gene unclear. In germline, CDR1 is SQVTM, CDR2 ANQGSEA. Trimming took 1 base from V and 2 from J, leaving 9 bases between them. There are 13 residues in the CDR3.

The V call is TRBV4-1, the J call TRBJ1-1; D unclear. The V gene lost 1 base and the J gene lost 7 bases, with 13 bases spanning the gap. Per the germline V gene, CDR1 is MGHRA and CDR2 is YSYEKL. The CDR3 contains 14 residues. The CDR3: CASSQGLEHFEAFF. In DNA, the CDR3 is TGCGCCAGCAGCCAAGGCCTGGAGCATTTTGAAGCTTTCTTT.

The chain has TRBV10-2 and TRBJ2-3; TRBD2 matches 10 bases. The CDR3 is made up of 16 amino acids. Germline V gene data show CDR1 as WSHSY and CDR2 as SAAADI. Trimming took 0 bases from V and 5 from J; bases not matched to a gene: 5. CDR3 region: CASSESGLAAEDTQYF. CDR3 in DNA: TGCGCCAGCAGTGAGTCTGGACTAGCGGCCGAAGATACGCAGTATTTT.

This clone was recorded once. This chain joins TRBV24-1 and TRBJ2-6; 8 bases fit TRBD1. The CDR3 runs 18 residues. J was trimmed by 0 bases and V by 5 bases; bases with no gene match: 8. Looked up from germline, CDR1 is KGHDR and CDR2 is SFDVKD. CDR3 in DNA: TGTGCCACCAGTGTCTCCGGGACAGGTTACTCTGGGGCCAACGTCCTGACTTTC. It codes for CATSVSGTGYSGANVLTF.

This clone was seen only once. The chain is built from TRBV2 and TRBJ2-3; 11 bases are a match to TRBD1. Germline CDR1 SNHLY, CDR2 FYNNEI. V gave up 6 bases and J gave up 2 bases; unmatched junction bases: 4. The CDR3 has 15 amino acids. CDR3 sequence (DNA): TGTGCCAGCAGGGGACAGGGGGGATTCACAGATACGCAGTATTTT. Amino acid sequence: CASRGQGGFTDTQYF.

As for this clone: A junction end diverges from the germline sequence, so it may reflect a read error. The chain carries TRBV18 and TRBJ2-1; 8 positions agree with TRBD2. The CDR3 is made up of 16 amino acids. CDR1 and CDR2 from the germline V gene are KGHSH and LQKENI. DNA of the CDR3: TGTGCCAGCTCACCACCGGCCGGGACTAGGGGCAATGCGCAGTTCTTC. Its protein is CASSPPAGTRGNAQFF.

V gene TRBV27 combines with J gene TRBJ2-2; 7 bases are a match to TRBD2. The CDR3 covers 14 residues. After removal of 4 bases from V and 3 bases from J, the junction contained 2 bases not matched to a gene. In germline, CDR1 is MNHEY, CDR2 SMNVEV (reference sequence). The CDR3 DNA is TGTGCCAGCAGTTACGGGGGGTACACCGGGGAGCTGTTTTTT. Its translation: CASSYGGYTGELFF.

V gene TRBV28 combines with J gene TRBJ2-1; 7 nucleotides line up with TRBD2. The germline V gene encodes CDR1 MDHEN and CDR2 SYDVKM. CDR3 length: 16 amino acids. Trimming cost V 5 bases and J 8 bases; bases outside gene matches: 15. The chain's CDR3 is CASSPFAGVPRDEQFF. The CDR3 DNA reads TGTGCCAGCAGTCCGTTTGCGGGAGTCCCCCGCGATGAGCAGTTCTTC. Combining the CDR3 with reference TRBV28 and TRBJ2-1 gives the whole variable domain DVKVTQSSRYLVKRTGEKVFLECVQDMDHENMFWYRQDPGLGLRLIYFSYDVKMKEKGDIPEGYSVSREKKERFSLILESASTNQTSMYLCASSPFAGVPRDEQFFGPGTRLTVL.